This entry lists 3 T cell receptor beta chains sequenced from one sample in a study of graft-versus-host responses after intestinal transplantation. Their antigens remain unidentified. The table came from immunoSEQ multiplex PCR; TCRdb's copy has only in-frame clones and leaves some out. The sample shows under 90,000 clones, 85% to 95% of them seen only once. Specimen: unstimulated CD4+ T cells sorted from spleen or lymph node cells, collected before transplant. These receptors all come from a human donor who was the organ donor for an intestinal transplant.

The chain joins TRBV4-1 to TRBJ2-5; TRBD1 is a possible D gene (8 bases). The CDR3 sequence is 16 residues long. Germline V gene lookup returns CDR1 MGHRA and CDR2 YSYEKL. Trimming shortened V by 1 base and J by 4 bases, and 16 bases separated the two germline ends. The CDR3 bases are TGCGCCAGCAGCCAAGCATCAGGGGGCGGGAGAGAGACCCAGTACTTC. This encodes CASSQASGGGRETQYF.

This chain uses TRBV10-1 with TRBJ2-7, with D unclear. Deletions cut 0 bases from V and 7 bases from J, with 16 bases between. This CDR3 has 15 residues. The germline gives CDR1 WNHNN, CDR2 SYGVQD (reference sequence). The CDR3 coding sequence is TGCGCCAGCAGTGAGTCGAGTGCTTCGTCGCGGGAGCAGTACTTC. Its translation is CASSESSASSREQYF.

The rearrangement joins TRBV27 to TRBJ2-7; 7 bases fit TRBD1. V lost 5 bases to trimming and J lost 7 bases; unmatched junction nucleotides: 11. CDR1 is MNHEY, CDR2 SMNVEV, per germline (reference sequence). This CDR3 is 14 amino acids long. The CDR3 bases are TGTGCCAGCAGTCTAACTGACAGGGTGGGAGAGCAGTACTTC. Translation: CASSLTDRVGEQYF.